This TCR beta chain was found in a study of OX40 agonist ivuxolimab in advanced cancers. Overall study: Patients were dosed intravenously with ivuxolimab at 0.01 to 10 mg/kg every 2 weeks. Study outcomes and limitations: Clonal expansion was among the lowest in partial responders at 0.1-3.0 mg/kg, especially CD8+.

Germline loops: CDR1 MDHEN, CDR2 SYDVKM. Trimming cost V 2 bases and J 4 bases, with 11 bases left between them. The length of the CDR3 is 14 residues. The table came from immunoSEQ multiplex PCR; TCRdb's copy has only in-frame clones and leaves some out. Here the sample spans about 50,000 clones, 90% to 95% being singletons. Turning to this clone: Antigen unknown.

Sequenced here: CD4+ or CD8+ T cells sorted from blood, sampled in a trial of the OX40 agonist ivuxolimab. The TCR was taken from an adult with an advanced solid tumor such as melanoma, head and neck, liver or kidney cancer. The chain uses TRBV28 and TRBJ1-1; D is perhaps TRBD1 (5 bases). The CDR3 spells CASSLRGESTEAFF. DNA for the CDR3: TGTGCCAGCAGTTTACGGGGGGAGAGCACTGAAGCTTTCTTT.